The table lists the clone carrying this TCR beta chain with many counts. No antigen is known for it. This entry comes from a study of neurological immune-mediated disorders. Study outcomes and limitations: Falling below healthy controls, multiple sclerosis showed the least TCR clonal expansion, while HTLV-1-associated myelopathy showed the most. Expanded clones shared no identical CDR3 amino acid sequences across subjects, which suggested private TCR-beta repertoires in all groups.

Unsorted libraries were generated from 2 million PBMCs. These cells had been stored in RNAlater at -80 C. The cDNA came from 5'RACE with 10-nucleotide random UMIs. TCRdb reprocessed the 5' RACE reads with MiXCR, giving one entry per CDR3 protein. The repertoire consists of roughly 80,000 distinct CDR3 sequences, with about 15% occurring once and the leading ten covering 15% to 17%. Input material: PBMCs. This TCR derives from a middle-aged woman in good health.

The CDR3: CATREGAEDTEAFF. The CDR3 coding sequence is TGTGCCACCAGGGAAGGGGCGGAGGACACTGAAGCTTTCTTT. V is TRBV24-1 and J is TRBJ1-1; a weak D match, TRBD1 (5 bases). The CDR3 consists of 14 residues. V dropped 7 bases and J dropped 3 bases, with 14 bases sitting between them. Germline V CDR1 and CDR2: KGHDR, SFDVKD.